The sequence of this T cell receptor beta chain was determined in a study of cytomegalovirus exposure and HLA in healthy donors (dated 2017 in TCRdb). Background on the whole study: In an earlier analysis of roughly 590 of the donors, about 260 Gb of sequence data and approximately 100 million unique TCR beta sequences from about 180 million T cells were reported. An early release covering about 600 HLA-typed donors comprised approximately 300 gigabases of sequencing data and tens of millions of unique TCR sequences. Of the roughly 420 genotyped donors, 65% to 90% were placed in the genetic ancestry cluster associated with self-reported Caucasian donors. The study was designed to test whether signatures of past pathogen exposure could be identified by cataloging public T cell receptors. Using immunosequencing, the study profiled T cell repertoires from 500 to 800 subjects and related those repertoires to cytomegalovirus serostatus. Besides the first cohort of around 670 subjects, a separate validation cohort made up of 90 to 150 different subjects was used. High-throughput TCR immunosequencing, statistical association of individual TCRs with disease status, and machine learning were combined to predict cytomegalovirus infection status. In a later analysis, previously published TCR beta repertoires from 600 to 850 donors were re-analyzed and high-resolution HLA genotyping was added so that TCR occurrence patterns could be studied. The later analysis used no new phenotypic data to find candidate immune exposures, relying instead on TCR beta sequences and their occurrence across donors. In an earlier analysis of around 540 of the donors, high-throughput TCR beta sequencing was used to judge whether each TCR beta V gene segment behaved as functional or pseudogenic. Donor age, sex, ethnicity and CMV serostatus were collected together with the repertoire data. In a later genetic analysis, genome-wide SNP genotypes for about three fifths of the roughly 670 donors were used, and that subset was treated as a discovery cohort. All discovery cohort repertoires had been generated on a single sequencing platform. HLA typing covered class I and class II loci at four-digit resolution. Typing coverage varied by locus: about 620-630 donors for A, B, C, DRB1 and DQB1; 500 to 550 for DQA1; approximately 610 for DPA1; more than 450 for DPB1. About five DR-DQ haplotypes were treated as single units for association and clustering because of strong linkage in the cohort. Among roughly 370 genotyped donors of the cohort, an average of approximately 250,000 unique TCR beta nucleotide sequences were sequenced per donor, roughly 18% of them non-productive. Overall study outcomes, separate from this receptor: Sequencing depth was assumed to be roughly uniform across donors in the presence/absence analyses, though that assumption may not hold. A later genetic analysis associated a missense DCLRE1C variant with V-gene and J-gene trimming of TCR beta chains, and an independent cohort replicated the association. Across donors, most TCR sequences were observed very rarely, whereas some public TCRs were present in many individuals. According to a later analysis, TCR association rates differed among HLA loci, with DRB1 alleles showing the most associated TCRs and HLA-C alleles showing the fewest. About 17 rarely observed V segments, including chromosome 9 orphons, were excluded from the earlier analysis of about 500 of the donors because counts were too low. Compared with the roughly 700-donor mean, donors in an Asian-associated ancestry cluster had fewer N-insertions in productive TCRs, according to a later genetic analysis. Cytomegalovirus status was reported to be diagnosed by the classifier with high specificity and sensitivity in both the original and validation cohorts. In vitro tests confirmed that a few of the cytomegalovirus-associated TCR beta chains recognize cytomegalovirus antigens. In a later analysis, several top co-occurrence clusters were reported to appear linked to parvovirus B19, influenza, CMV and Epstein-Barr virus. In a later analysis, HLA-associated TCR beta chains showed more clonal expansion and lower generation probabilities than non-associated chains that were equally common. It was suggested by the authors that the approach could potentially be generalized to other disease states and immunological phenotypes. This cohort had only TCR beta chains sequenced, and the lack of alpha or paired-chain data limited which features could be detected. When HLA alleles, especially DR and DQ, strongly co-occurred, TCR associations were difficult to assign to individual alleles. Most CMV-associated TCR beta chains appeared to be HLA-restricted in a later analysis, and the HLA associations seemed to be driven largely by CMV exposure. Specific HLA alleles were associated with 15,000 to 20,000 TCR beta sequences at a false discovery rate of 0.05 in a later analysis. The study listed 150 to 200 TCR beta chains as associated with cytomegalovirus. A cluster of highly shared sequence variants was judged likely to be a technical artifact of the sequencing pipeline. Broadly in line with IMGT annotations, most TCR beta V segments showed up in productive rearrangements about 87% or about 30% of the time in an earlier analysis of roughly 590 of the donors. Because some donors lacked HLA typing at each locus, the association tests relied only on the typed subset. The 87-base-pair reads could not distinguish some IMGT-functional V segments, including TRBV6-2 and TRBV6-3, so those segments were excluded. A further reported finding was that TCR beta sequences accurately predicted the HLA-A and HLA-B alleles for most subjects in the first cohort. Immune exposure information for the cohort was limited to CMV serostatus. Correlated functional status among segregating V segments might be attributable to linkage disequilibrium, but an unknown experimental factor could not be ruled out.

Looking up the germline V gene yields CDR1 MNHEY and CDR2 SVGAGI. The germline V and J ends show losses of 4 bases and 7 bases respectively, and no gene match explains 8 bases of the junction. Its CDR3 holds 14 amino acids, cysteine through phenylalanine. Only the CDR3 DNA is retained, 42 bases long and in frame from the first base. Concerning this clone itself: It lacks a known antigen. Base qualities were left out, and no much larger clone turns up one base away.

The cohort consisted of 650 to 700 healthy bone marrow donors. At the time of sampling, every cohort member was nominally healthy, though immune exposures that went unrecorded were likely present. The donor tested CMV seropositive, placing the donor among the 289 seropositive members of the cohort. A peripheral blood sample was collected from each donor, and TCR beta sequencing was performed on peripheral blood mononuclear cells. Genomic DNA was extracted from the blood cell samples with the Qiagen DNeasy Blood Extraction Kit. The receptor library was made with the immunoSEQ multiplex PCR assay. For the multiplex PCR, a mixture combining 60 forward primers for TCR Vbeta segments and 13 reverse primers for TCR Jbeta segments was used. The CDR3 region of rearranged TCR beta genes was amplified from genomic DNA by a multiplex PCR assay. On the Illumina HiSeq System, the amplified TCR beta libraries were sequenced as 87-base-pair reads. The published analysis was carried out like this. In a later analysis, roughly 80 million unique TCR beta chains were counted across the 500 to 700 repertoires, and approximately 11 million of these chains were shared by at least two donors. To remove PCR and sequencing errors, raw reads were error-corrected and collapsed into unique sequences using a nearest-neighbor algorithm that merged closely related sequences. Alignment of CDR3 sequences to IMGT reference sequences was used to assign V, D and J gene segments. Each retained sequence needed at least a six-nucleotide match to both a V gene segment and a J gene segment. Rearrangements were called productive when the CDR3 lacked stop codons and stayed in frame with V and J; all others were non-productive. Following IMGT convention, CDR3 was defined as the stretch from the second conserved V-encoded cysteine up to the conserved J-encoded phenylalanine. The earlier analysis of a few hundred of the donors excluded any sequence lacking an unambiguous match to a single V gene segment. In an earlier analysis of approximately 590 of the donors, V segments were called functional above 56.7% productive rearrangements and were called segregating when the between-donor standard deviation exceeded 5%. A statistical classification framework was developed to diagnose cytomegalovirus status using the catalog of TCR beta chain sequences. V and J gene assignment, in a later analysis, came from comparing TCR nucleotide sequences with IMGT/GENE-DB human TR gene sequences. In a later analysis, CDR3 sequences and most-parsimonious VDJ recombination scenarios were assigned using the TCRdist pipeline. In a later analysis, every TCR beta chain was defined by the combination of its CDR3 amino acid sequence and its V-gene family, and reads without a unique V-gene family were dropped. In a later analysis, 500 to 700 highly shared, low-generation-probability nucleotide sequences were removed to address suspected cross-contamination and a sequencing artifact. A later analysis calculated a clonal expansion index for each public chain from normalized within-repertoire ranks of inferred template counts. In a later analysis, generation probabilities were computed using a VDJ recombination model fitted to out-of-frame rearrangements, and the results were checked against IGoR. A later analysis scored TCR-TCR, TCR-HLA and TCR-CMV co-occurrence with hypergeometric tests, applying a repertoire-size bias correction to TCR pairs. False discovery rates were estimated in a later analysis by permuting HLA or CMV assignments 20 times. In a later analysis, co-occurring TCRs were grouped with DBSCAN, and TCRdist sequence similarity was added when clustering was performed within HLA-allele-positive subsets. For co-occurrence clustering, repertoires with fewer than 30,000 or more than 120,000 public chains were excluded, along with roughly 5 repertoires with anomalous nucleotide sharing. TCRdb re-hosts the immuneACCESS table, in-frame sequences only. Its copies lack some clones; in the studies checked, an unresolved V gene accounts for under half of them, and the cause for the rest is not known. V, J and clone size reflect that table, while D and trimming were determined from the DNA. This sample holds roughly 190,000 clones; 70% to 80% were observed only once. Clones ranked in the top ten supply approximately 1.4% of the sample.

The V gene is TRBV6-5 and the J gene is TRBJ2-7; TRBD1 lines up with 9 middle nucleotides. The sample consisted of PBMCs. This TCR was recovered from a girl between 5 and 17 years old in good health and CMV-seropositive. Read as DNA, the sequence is TGTGCCAGCAGTTCTCCGGGACAGGGTAGGGAGCAGTACTTC. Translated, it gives CASSSPGQGREQYF.